This T cell receptor (beta chain) was obtained from a study of shared clonotypes between healthy human individuals. The wider study: Each donor had three CD4 naive, three CD4 memory, two CD8 naive and one CD8 memory plate.

Terminally differentiated effector memory CD45RA+ cells were excluded by CCR7 positive selection of CD45RO-negative cells. Findings of the study overall: Non-shared clonotypes showed lower generation probabilities than clonotypes common to all four donors.

CDR1 is MDHEN and CDR2 is SYDVKM in the germline V gene. The CDR3 is made up of 15 amino acids. Losses at the gene ends were 6 bases for V and 6 bases for J; bases not matched to a gene: 8. At deep level, the assay was performed. Data came from immunoSEQ multiplex PCR; TCRdb stores just in-frame clones and leaves some out. This table has about 2.1 million clones, about 92% appearing once. With regard to this clone: Its target is not known.

Sequenced input: naive CD8+ T cells from PBMCs. The chain employs TRBV28 and TRBJ2-1, with TRBD2 identical over 10 bases. The clonotype was recovered from a man between 18 and 35 years old in good health. Some clones in this sample may be carry-over from other donors' samples. CDR3 nucleotide sequence: TGTGCCAGCAGGATGAGTAGCGGGAGGTTCAATGAGCAGTTCTTC. Translated: CASRMSSGRFNEQFF.